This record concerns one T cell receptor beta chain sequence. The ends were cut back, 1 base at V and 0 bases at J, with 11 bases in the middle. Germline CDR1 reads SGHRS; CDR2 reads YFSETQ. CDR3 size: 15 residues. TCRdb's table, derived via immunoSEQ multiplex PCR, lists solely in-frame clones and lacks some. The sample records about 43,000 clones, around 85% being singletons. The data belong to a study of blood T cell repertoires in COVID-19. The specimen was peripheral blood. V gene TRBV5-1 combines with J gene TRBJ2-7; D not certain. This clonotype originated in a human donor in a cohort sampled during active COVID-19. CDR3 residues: CASSLSGPSSYEQYF. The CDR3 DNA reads TGCGCCAGCAGCTTGTCGGGTCCCAGCTCCTACGAGCAGTACTTC. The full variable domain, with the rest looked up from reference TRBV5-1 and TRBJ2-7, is KAGVTQTPRYLIKTRGQQVTLSCSPISGHRSVSWYQQTPGQGLQFLFEYFSETQRNKGNFPGRFSGRQFSNSRSEMNVSTLELGDSALYLCASSLSGPSSYEQYFGPGTRLTVT.